The 30 T cell receptor beta chains below come from one sample, sequenced in a study of blood T cells in healthy people across ages. For the second PCR, which ran for 7 to 11 cycles, a sample-barcoded 5' primer and a J-beta primer mix were used. MiXCR, run by TCRdb on the 5' RACE reads, gives a single entry per CDR3 protein. Of 1.5 million to 2 million distinct CDR3 sequences detected, roughly 52% appear once; the ten largest clones hold over 2%. Sequenced sample: blood. Receptor source: a woman aged 40 to 50 in good health.

The J gene is TRBJ2-2, the V gene TRBV20-1; the match to TRBD1 covers 8 bases. The CDR3 length is 16 residues. The V segment lost 0 bases and the J segment 5 bases; nucleotides outside the gene matches: 8. The germline CDR1 and CDR2 sequences are DFQATT and SNEGSKA (reference sequence). Here the CDR3 DNA reads TGCAGTGCTAGAGATCCCCAGGGGGCATGGACCGGGGAGCTGTTTTTT. Encoded protein: CSARDPQGAWTGELFF.

V and J are TRBV28 and TRBJ2-3; the D gene is possibly TRBD2 (6 bases). The length of the CDR3 is 15 residues. CDR1 is MDHEN, CDR2 SYDVKM, per germline. Trimming cost V 10 bases and J 6 bases, with 23 bases left between them. The CDR3 DNA is TGTGCCACCCGACTAGATAGGGTTGACGTGGATACGCAGTATTTT. Residues: CATRLDRVDVDTQYF.

Only a few counts were recorded for this clonotype. The chain couples TRBV28 to TRBJ2-7; D is undetermined. V gave up 1 base and J gave up 2 bases, with 24 bases separating them. Per the germline V gene, CDR1 is MDHEN and CDR2 is SYDVKM. The CDR3 is 19 amino acids. Written as DNA, the CDR3 is TGTGCCAGCAGTTTATTCCTCCCCGACCTTCCCTACGGACCCTACGAGCAGTACTTC. It specifies CASSLFLPDLPYGPYEQYF.

The chain links TRBV15 to TRBJ2-7; TRBD1 or TRBD2 may be the D gene (5 bases each). Trimming pared 5 bases from V and 1 base from J, leaving 9 bases between. The CDR3 is made up of 13 amino acids. Germline CDR1 reads LNHNV; CDR2 reads YYDKDF (reference sequence). CDR3 in amino acids: CATSLGRSYEQYF. CDR3 sequence (DNA): TGTGCCACCAGCCTGGGACGGTCCTACGAGCAGTACTTC. Variable domain in full (rest from reference TRBV15 and TRBJ2-7): DAMVIQNPRYQVTQFGKPVTLSCSQTLNHNVMYWYQQKSSQAPKLLFHYYDKDFNNEADTPDNFQSRRPNTSFCFLDIRSPGLGDTAMYLCATSLGRSYEQYFGPGTRLTVT.

The sample holds a few counts of this clonotype. The chain carries TRBV6-5 and TRBJ2-1; D possibly corresponds to TRBD1 (5 bases). This CDR3 has 18 amino acids. V lost 4 bases to trimming and J lost 8 bases, with 27 bases between them. Germline values: CDR1 MNHEY, CDR2 SVGAGI. The DNA for the CDR3 is TGTGCCAGCAGTTCCGATTGGGGCAGAATAAGTGGTACGGATGAGCAGTTCTTC. This encodes CASSSDWGRISGTDEQFF.

V is TRBV28 and J is TRBJ2-3; 10 bases are shared with TRBD2. Germline values: CDR1 MDHEN, CDR2 SYDVKM. J lost 2 bases, V lost 5 bases, and 7 bases had no gene match. The CDR3 is 16 residues long. The CDR3 DNA follows: TGTGCCAGCAGTACCATAGGACTAGCGGACACAGATACGCAGTATTTT. Translated: CASSTIGLADTDTQYF. Combining the CDR3 with reference TRBV28 and TRBJ2-3 gives the whole variable domain DVKVTQSSRYLVKRTGEKVFLECVQDMDHENMFWYRQDPGLGLRLIYFSYDVKMKEKGDIPEGYSVSREKKERFSLILESASTNQTSMYLCASSTIGLADTDTQYFGPGTRLTVL.

This clonotype was seen a few times. The chain carries TRBV7-2 and TRBJ2-3; 8 nucleotides line up with TRBD1. V lost 4 bases and J lost 4; bases outside the gene matches: 4. CDR1 is SGHTA, CDR2 FQGNSA, per germline. This CDR3 comprises 14 residues. CDR3: CASSSGQGPDTQYF. CDR3 sequence (DNA): TGTGCCAGCAGCTCCGGACAGGGCCCAGATACGCAGTATTTT.

The rearrangement links TRBV5-1 to TRBJ2-6; 9 nucleotides match TRBD1. From germline, CDR1 is SGHRS and CDR2 YFSETQ. This CDR3 is 17 amino acids long. Trimming took 2 bases from V and 0 from J; bases not matched to a gene: 3. CDR3 coding DNA: TGCGCCAGCAGCTTACAGGGGGCGGGCTCTGGGGCCAACGTCCTGACTTTC. Translating gives CASSLQGAGSGANVLTF.

The V and J genes are TRBV7-9 and TRBJ1-6, with D maybe TRBD1 (6 bases). The germline CDR1 and CDR2 sequences are SEHNR and FQNEAQ (reference sequence). Trimming pared 3 bases from V and 10 bases from J, leaving 19 bases between. The CDR3 has 16 amino acids. CDR3 nucleotides: TGTGCCAGCAGCTTGGAGGGGCAGGGGTCCCTGTCACCCCTCCACTTT. It is translated as CASSLEGQGSLSPLHF.

V usage is TRBV20-1 and J usage is TRBJ2-5, with a weak D call TRBD1 (6 bases). Germline values: CDR1 DFQATT, CDR2 SNEGSKA (reference sequence). CDR3 length: 13 residues. The V end was cut by 5 bases, the J end by 3 bases, with 13 bases between. CDR3 DNA: TGCAGTGCTGAAAGGAAGGGGGAAGAGACCCAGTACTTC. This sequence encodes CSAERKGEETQYF.

The V call is TRBV20-1, the J call TRBJ1-6; D is undetermined. Germline V gene sequence: CDR1 DFQATT, CDR2 SNEGSKA (reference sequence). The CDR3 covers 13 residues. V was shortened by 2 bases and J by 5 bases, with 7 bases between the two germline ends. CDR3 sequence: CSARKGDNSPLHF. The DNA for the CDR3 is TGCAGTGCTAGAAAGGGTGATAATTCACCCCTCCACTTT.

The chain joins TRBV2 to TRBJ2-4; 11 bases align to TRBD1. This CDR3 has 15 residues. The germline V gene encodes CDR1 SNHLY and CDR2 FYNNEI. V gave up 1 base and J gave up 8 bases; unmatched junction bases: 4. CDR3 sequence: CASSEGGTGGHIQYF. CDR3 DNA: TGTGCCAGCAGTGAAGGGGGGACAGGGGGTCACATTCAGTACTTC.

This clonotype has at least ten counts. The chain combines TRBV6-2 or TRBV6-3 with TRBJ2-7; 8 nucleotides match TRBD1. Germline assignment: CDR1 MNHEY and CDR2 SVGEGT. The V gene end was trimmed by 2 bases and the J gene end by 2 bases; junction bases not matched to a gene: 8. CDR3 length equals 16 residues. The CDR3 sequence: CASSYRGGQGTYEQYF. CDR3 nucleotides: TGTGCCAGCAGTTACCGTGGAGGACAGGGAACCTACGAGCAGTACTTC.

The genes are TRBV4-1 and TRBJ2-7; maybe TRBD2 (5 bases). CDR1 is MGHRA, CDR2 YSYEKL, per germline. The CDR3 sequence is 15 residues long. Trimming removed 1 base from V and 0 bases from J, with 10 bases in between. The CDR3 region has the DNA TGCGCCAGCAGCCAAGCCCTAGCAGGCTCCTACGAGCAGTACTTC. Its protein is CASSQALAGSYEQYF.

The chain links TRBV6-6 to TRBJ1-2; D not certain. The CDR3 has 11 amino acids. The germline V gene has CDR1 MNHNY and CDR2 SVGAGI (reference sequence). V was clipped by 0 bases and J by 6 bases, with 2 bases between them. CDR3 region: CASSYSNGYTF. The CDR3 nucleotides read TGTGCCAGCAGTTACTCGAATGGCTACACCTTC.

The V gene is TRBV20-1, the J gene TRBJ2-7, with a weak D call TRBD1 (5 bases). This CDR3 has 13 amino acids. Germline V gives CDR1 DFQATT, CDR2 SNEGSKA (reference sequence). The V gene lost 2 bases and the J gene lost 7 bases, with 15 bases spanning the gap. The CDR3 reads CSARPSLKGEQYF. CDR3 DNA sequence: TGCAGTGCTAGACCCAGTCTTAAGGGGGAGCAGTACTTC.

V gene TRBV20-1 combines with J gene TRBJ2-1; weak D call: TRBD2 (5 bases). This CDR3 spans 15 amino acids. Trimming removed 6 bases from V and 0 bases from J, with 15 bases in between. Germline-derived CDR1 and CDR2 are DFQATT and SNEGSKA (reference sequence). CDR3 sequence: CSASGRPSSYNEQFF. The CDR3 nucleotides are TGCAGTGCCAGCGGTAGACCCTCCTCCTACAATGAGCAGTTCTTC.

This rearrangement joins TRBV24-1 to TRBJ2-3, with TRBD1 identical over 8 bases. Germline V gives CDR1 KGHDR, CDR2 SFDVKD. The CDR3 is 15 residues long. Trimming took 2 bases from V and 5 from J; bases not matched to a gene: 5. CDR3 residues: CATSDWGQAIDTQYF. In DNA form, the CDR3 reads TGTGCCACCAGTGATTGGGGACAGGCAATAGATACGCAGTATTTT.

V gene TRBV12-5 combines with J gene TRBJ2-3; 7 bases align to TRBD1. The length of the CDR3 is 13 residues. V lost 5 bases and J lost 4; bases outside the gene matches: 3. The germline V gene has CDR1 LGHNT and CDR2 FRNRAP. CDR3 protein: CASGDRAADTQYF. In DNA form, the CDR3 reads TGTGCTAGTGGTGACAGGGCGGCAGATACGCAGTATTTT.

The chain links TRBV6-1 to TRBJ2-7, with TRBD2 matching over 9 bases. TRBJ2-4 explains the end of the DNA better; the J call may be wrong. This CDR3 contains 15 residues. Per the germline V gene, CDR1 is MNHNS and CDR2 is SASEGT. The DNA for the CDR3 is TGTGCCAGCAGTGAATGGGCTAGCGGGGTTTACATTCAGTACTTC. Protein product: CASSEWASGVYIQYF.

The V call is TRBV6-1, the J call TRBJ1-2; D is unclear. The CDR3 covers 15 residues. CDR1 and CDR2 (germline): MNHNS, SASEGT. Trimming removed 1 base from V and 2 bases from J, with 11 bases in between. The CDR3 protein is CASSEDWRGNYGYTF. Written as DNA, the CDR3 is TGTGCCAGCAGTGAAGATTGGCGGGGAAACTATGGCTACACCTTC.

V gene TRBV12-3 or TRBV12-4 combines with J gene TRBJ2-5; D is perhaps TRBD2 (7 bases). V lost 6 bases to trimming and J lost 3 bases, with 17 bases between them. The CDR3 runs to 15 residues. CDR3 protein: CASSPRGGGKETQYF. In nucleotides, the CDR3 is TGTGCCAGCAGCCCTAGGGGGGGCGGGAAAGAGACCCAGTACTTC.

The sample holds a few counts of this clonotype. This rearrangement joins TRBV20-1 to TRBJ2-4, with 9 nucleotides matching TRBD1. CDR3 size: 14 residues. CDR1 is DFQATT and CDR2 is SNEGSKA in the germline V gene (reference sequence). With 3 bases clipped from V and 3 bases from J, the junction kept 3 bases outside the gene matches. CDR3 bases: TGCAGTGCTAGGGGGGGACAGGGCAAAAACATTCAGTACTTC. It yields the protein CSARGGQGKNIQYF.

The chain has TRBV6-2 or TRBV6-3 and TRBJ1-1; TRBD1 agrees at 9 bases. Germline CDR1 MNHEY, CDR2 SVGEGT. The CDR3 is 16 residues long. V lost 5 bases and J lost 5; bases outside the gene matches: 12. The CDR3 is CASSTTGGGRSTEAFF. As DNA, the CDR3 is TGTGCCAGCAGTACAACAGGGGGCGGAAGGAGTACTGAAGCTTTCTTT.

This clonotype has more than one count but fewer than ten. J is TRBJ1-2 and V is TRBV12-3 or TRBV12-4; 10 bases map to TRBD1. The CDR3 is 15 amino acids. With 6 bases clipped from V and 3 bases from J, the junction kept 7 bases outside the gene matches. As DNA, the CDR3 is TGTGCCAGCAGGAGGACAGGGGGAGGATACTATGGCTACACCTTC. Protein product: CASRRTGGGYYGYTF.

The CDR3, as DNA: TGTGCCAGCACCCCATTGGGCACCTCCTACGAGCAGTACTTC. This translates into CASTPLGTSYEQYF. This chain uses TRBV28 with TRBJ2-7, with D hard to call. The CDR3 totals 14 residues. Trimming removed 7 bases from V and 0 bases from J, with 13 bases in between. Germline loops: CDR1 MDHEN, CDR2 SYDVKM.

This rearrangement joins TRBV21-1 to TRBJ2-7; the table gives TRBD1 as D, unverified against the DNA. TRBV21-1 constitutes a pseudogene. The length of the CDR3 is 14 residues. The CDR3 DNA sequence: TGTGCCAGCAGCAATAGACAGGGGGACTGCGAGCAGTACTTC. Protein: CASSNRQGDCEQYF.

The chain links TRBV7-9 to TRBJ1-4, with D possibly TRBD1 on 5 matching bases. V was clipped by 1 base and J by 8 bases, with 11 bases between them. CDR1 and CDR2 (germline): SEHNR, FQNEAQ (reference sequence). CDR3 length equals 14 residues. CDR3 amino acids: CASSLGRDQEKLFF. The CDR3 DNA reads TGTGCCAGCAGCTTAGGCAGGGACCAGGAAAAACTGTTTTTT.

CDR3 sequence reads: CASSLRLASGGKGTQYF. The DNA for the CDR3 is TGCGCCAGCAGCTTGAGGCTGGCTAGCGGGGGAAAAGGTACGCAGTATTTT. The chain employs TRBV5-1 and TRBJ2-3; 10 nucleotides align to TRBD2. The J segment lost 8 bases and the V segment lost 1 base, leaving 13 bases of the junction unmatched. Germline lookup yields CDR1 SGHRS and CDR2 YFSETQ. This CDR3 comprises 17 residues.

This rearrangement joins TRBV18 to TRBJ2-5; 7 bases fit TRBD1. J was trimmed by 4 bases and V by 4 bases; bases with no gene match: 6. CDR1 is KGHSH and CDR2 is LQKENI in the germline V gene. CDR3 size: 14 residues. The CDR3 is CASSQQQGSETQYF. In nucleotides, the CDR3 is TGTGCCAGCTCACAGCAACAGGGGTCAGAGACCCAGTACTTC.